This record looks at one T cell receptor (beta chain) sequence and its context. This clone was seen a single time. The target of this receptor is not known. No base quality information exists; no much larger clone differs at one position. TCRbeta CDR3 regions were amplified from genomic DNA by means of the immunoSEQ Assay, a bias-controlled multiplex PCR. The source study handled its data this way. Within the assay, amplification of reference gene primers was used to estimate how many nucleated cells each sample contained. Sequence reads were collapsed and filtered to measure the absolute abundance of every unique TCRbeta CDR3 rearrangement. For each sample, productive Simpson clonality was calculated by taking the square root of Simpson's diversity index across productive rearrangements. Sourced from immuneACCESS, this table was stored by TCRdb with only in-frame sequences that have V and J called. A share of the clones is absent; for the studies checked, an unresolved V gene accounts for under half, and the remainder has no known explanation. The V and J calls and clone size come from that table; D and trimming were worked out from the DNA. The sample includes about 150,000 clones, with 82% observed a single time. The top ten constitute about 15% of the sample.

The germline V gene encodes CDR1 MGHRA and CDR2 YSYEKL. V loses 0 bases of germline sequence and J loses 2 bases, and the interval between the two ends is 19 bases. Including the terminal cysteine and phenylalanine, the CDR3 comprises 19 residues. The retained sequence is limited to the CDR3, 57 bases, with the frame set at the first base. The collaborating institutions used their own protocols to collect whole blood in K2EDTA tubes. For TCRbeta analysis, collaborators shipped samples in one of three forms: frozen whole blood, isolated PBMCs, or DNA extracted from either of those sample types. This entry belongs to a study of blood T cell repertoires in COVID-19 (dated by TCRdb to 2020 to 2022). A note on the overall study: Samples covering the acute and convalescent phases of COVID-19 were provided by collaborators in the United States, Italy and Spain. The material from the prospective study consisted of cDNA or gDNA derived from T cells, B-cell-depleted T cells, or PBMCs. Subjects who had been exposed to COVID-19, were actively infected with it, or had recovered from it provided the deeply sampled blood TCRbeta repertoires that made up the dataset. A freely available public database, intended as a resource for researchers studying the immune response to SARS-CoV-2, is where the repertoires were released. Samples came from the ongoing ImmuneRACE study (first 160 participants) plus 1,254 subjects from 6 global collaborators. Nearly every sample came with metadata listing a de-identified subject ID, COVID-19 status, age in years and sex. Where available, HLA class I and class II types were obtained from metadata supplied by the sample provider rather than from assay-based typing. What the study reported, not specific to this receptor: The amount of clinical and demographic metadata varied by source and participant and was provided uncurated.

This receptor was identified in a human donor with acute or convalescent COVID-19. The donor label of this sample is uncertain. The chain uses TRBV4-1 and TRBJ1-4; the D gene cannot be resolved reliably. The sample consisted of peripheral blood. The sequence in DNA is TGCGCCAGCAGCCAAGATCCGGGAAGGGTTCGAAGGACTAATGAAAAACTGTTTTTT. Its product reads: CASSQDPGRVRRTNEKLFF.